This T cell receptor beta chain stems from a study of T-cell reconstitution after alpha-beta-depleted transplantation in children. This clonotype was picked up a small number of times. Unique molecular identifiers were incorporated during preparation of the TCRbeta library. TCRdb called the PCR reads again in MiXCR, with one record for every CDR3 protein. The data hold about 130,000 distinct CDR3 sequences, with roughly 10% observed a single time. Specimen: PBMCs, mostly from graft donor cells, collected 180 days after TCRalphabeta/CD19-depleted stem cell transplant. The clonotype was recovered from a girl less than two years old who had a stem cell transplant for combined immunodeficiency, so the T cells may come from the graft donor.

The CDR3 spells CASSLYQGNTDTQYF. The DNA of the CDR3 is TGTGCCAGCAGCTTATACCAGGGGAACACAGATACGCAGTATTTT. The J gene is TRBJ2-3, the V gene TRBV7-3; D is perhaps TRBD1 (6 bases). The germline V gene has CDR1 SGHTA and CDR2 FQGTGA. Trimming left V 2 bases short and J 2 bases short, with 11 bases between. The CDR3 spans 15 residues.